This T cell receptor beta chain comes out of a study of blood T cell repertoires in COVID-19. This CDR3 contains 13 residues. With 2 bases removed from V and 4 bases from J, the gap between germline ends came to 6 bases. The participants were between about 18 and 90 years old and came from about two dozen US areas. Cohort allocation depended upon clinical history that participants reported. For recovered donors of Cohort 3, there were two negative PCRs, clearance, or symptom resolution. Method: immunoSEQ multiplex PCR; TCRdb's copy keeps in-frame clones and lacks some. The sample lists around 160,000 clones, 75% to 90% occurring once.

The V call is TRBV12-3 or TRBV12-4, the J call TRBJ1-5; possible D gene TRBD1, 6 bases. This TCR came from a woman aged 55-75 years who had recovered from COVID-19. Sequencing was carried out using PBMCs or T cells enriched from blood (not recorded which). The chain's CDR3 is CASSLQGNQPQHF. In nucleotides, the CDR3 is TGTGCCAGCAGTTTACAGGGGAATCAGCCCCAGCATTTT.